The clone carrying this TCR beta chain has ten or more counts. The antigen is not known. The germline CDR1 and CDR2 sequences are SNHLY and FYNNEI. This CDR3 comprises 13 residues. Between the trimmed V and J ends, which lost 0 bases and 5 bases, there was a span of 7 bases. It was 5'RACE with constant-segment primers that produced the TCR alpha and TCR beta cDNA libraries, which carried sample barcodes and UMIs. TCRdb fed the 5' RACE reads into MiXCR, producing one record per CDR3 protein. The sample lists roughly 350,000 distinct CDR3 sequences; 12% to 15% were seen once. The data belong to a study of T-cell memory formation after mild COVID-19. General observations from the study: Clones that shrank (day 15 to 85) were balanced CD4/CD8, whereas later expanders leaned CD4+. Pre-infection memory harbored some responding clones, suggesting cross-reactive memory joined.

This receptor was obtained from a man younger than 30 who had mild COVID-19 (a few samples of this study predate the infection). Cell type and time point are not known. The chain employs TRBV2 and TRBJ2-5; D is undetermined. Sequencing was performed on PBMCs or a T cell subset sorted from them (not recorded which). Here the CDR3 reads CASSEALRETQYF. As DNA, the CDR3 is TGTGCCAGCAGTGAAGCGCTAAGGGAGACCCAGTACTTC.